This T cell receptor beta chain was observed in a study of T-cell reconstitution after alpha-beta-depleted transplantation in children. Of note for this clonotype: What it binds is unknown.

The TCRbeta library incorporated unique molecular identifiers. MiXCR, run by TCRdb on the PCR reads, gives a single entry per CDR3 protein. The sample shows 550,000 to 600,000 distinct CDR3 sequences, 20% to 25% of them seen only once. CDR1 and CDR2 (germline): SGHDT, YYEEEE. The CDR3 has 13 residues. V shed 5 bases and J shed 7 bases, with 12 bases lying between them. Notes on the study in general: Diversity of TCRbeta at day 60 was high in some patients, arising from surviving recipient T cells and thymic progenitors. Alpha-beta T cells present about two months after transplant were reported to originate from several hundred expanded graft clones.

This clonotype was obtained from a boy less than two years old who had a stem cell transplant for acute myeloid leukemia, so the T cells may come from the graft donor. V is TRBV5-6 and J is TRBJ2-2; D is uncertain. The material was PBMCs, mostly from graft donor cells, obtained 360 days after TCRalphabeta/CD19-depleted stem cell transplant. CDR3 coding DNA: TGTGCCAGCAGTTCCTCATGGCTCGGGGAGCTGTTTTTT. Its translation is CASSSSWLGELFF.